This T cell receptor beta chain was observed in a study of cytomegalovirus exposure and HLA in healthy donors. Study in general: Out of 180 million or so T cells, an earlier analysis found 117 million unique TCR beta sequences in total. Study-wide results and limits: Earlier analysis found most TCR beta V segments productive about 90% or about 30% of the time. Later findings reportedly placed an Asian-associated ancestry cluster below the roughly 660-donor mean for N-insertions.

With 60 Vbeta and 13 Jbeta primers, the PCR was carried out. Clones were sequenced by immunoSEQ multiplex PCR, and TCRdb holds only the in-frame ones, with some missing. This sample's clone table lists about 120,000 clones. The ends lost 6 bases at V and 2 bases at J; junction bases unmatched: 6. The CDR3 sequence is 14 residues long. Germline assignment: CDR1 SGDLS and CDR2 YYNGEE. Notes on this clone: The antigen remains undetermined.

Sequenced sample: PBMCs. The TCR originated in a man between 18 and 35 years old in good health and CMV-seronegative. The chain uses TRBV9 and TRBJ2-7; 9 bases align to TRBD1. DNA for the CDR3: TGTGCCAGCAATGAACAGGGGGCCACCTACGAGCAGTACTTC. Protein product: CASNEQGATYEQYF.